The 17 T cell receptor beta chains in this list originate from one sample, sequenced in a study of identical twins (TCRdb year 2016). Library construction relied on 5' RACE. The sample was run on an Illumina HiSeq 2000. In-frame beta chains were kept once TCRdb had trimmed the public reads at Q25 with fastp and called clones with MiXCR. Duplicate CDR3 protein sequences are folded into a single record with the most common DNA and genes. For this sample the table gives 450,000 or so distinct CDR3 sequences, of which 14% were detected only once. About 1% of the sample is in the top ten clones. These same data were also listed under a study on yellow fever vaccine responses in identical twins.

The source material was CD4+ T cells sorted from blood. The origin of the receptors is a woman between 18 and 29 years old in good health.

J is TRBJ1-5 and V is TRBV20-1; D remains ambiguous. V was shortened by 2 bases and J by 4 bases, with 12 bases between the two germline ends. CDR3 length: 14 amino acids. Germline V gene sequence: CDR1 DFQATT, CDR2 SNEGSKA (reference sequence). As DNA, the CDR3 is TGCAGTGCTAGAACTCCAGACCCAAATCAGCCCCAGCATTTT. Its translation is CSARTPDPNQPQHF.

This clonotype was observed a few times. The gene calls are TRBV20-1 and TRBJ2-7; possibly TRBD1 for D (6 bases). The CDR3 loop spans 15 amino acids. V was shortened by 7 bases and J by 1 base, with 20 bases between the two germline ends. The V gene's germline CDR1 is DFQATT and CDR2 SNEGSKA (reference sequence). This CDR3 reads CSVSTPRGKSYEQYF. In DNA form, the CDR3 reads TGCAGTGTCAGTACCCCGAGGGGGAAATCCTACGAGCAGTACTTC.

V gene TRBV7-9 combines with J gene TRBJ1-5, with D possibly being TRBD1 (5 bases). V gave up 2 bases and J gave up 2 bases, with 13 bases separating them. In germline, CDR1 is SEHNR, CDR2 FQNEAQ (reference sequence). The CDR3 is made up of 16 amino acids. CDR3 in DNA: TGTGCCAGCAGCTTAAGTGGGGGGGACGGCAATCAGCCCCAGCATTTT. Protein: CASSLSGGDGNQPQHF.

This clonotype was observed many times. The chain combines TRBV10-3 with TRBJ2-4; TRBD1 aligns across 11 bases. V lost 3 bases to trimming and J lost 0 bases; unmatched junction nucleotides: 7. CDR1 and CDR2 (germline): ENHRY, SYGVKD. The CDR3 extends over 18 amino acids. The CDR3 protein is CAISDRTGGSVAKNIQYF. The CDR3 bases are TGTGCCATCAGTGATAGGACAGGGGGCTCGGTAGCCAAAAACATTCAGTACTTC.

This clonotype has just a few counts. The gene calls are TRBV12-3 or TRBV12-4 and TRBJ2-1; TRBD2 agrees at 15 bases. The CDR3 extends over 14 amino acids. J lost 14 bases, V lost 5 bases, and 7 bases had no gene match. The CDR3, as DNA: TGTGCCAGCAGTCCGGGACTAGCGGGAGGCCAGAAGTTCTTC. Translation: CASSPGLAGGQKFF.

This clonotype turned up a few times. The chain recombines TRBV20-1 with TRBJ1-5; 7 bases match TRBD1. The V segment lost 0 bases and the J segment 7 bases; nucleotides outside the gene matches: 15. The CDR3 consists of 17 residues. CDR1 DFQATT and CDR2 SNEGSKA come from the germline V gene (reference sequence). In nucleotides, the CDR3 is TGCAGTGCTAGAGATCGAATGCGGCAGGGGGTAAAACAGCCCCAGCATTTT. It yields the protein CSARDRMRQGVKQPQHF.

The chain has TRBV7-6 and TRBJ2-7; D remains unclear. The germline gives CDR1 SGHVS, CDR2 FNYEAQ. Trimming cost V 5 bases and J 4 bases, with 12 bases left between them. This CDR3 region has 13 residues. The CDR3 loop is CASSRSYGYEQYF. The CDR3 DNA reads as TGTGCCAGCAGCCGGAGTTACGGGTACGAGCAGTACTTC.

This clonotype showed up just a few times. This sequence joins TRBV20-1 and TRBJ2-3, with D perhaps matching TRBD1 (5 bases). There are 12 residues in the CDR3. Germline CDR1 DFQATT, CDR2 SNEGSKA (reference sequence). Trimming took off 6 bases at V and 6 bases at J, with 13 bases between the two ends. CDR3 loop: CSARSGKDTQYF. The CDR3 DNA reads TGCAGTGCCAGATCAGGGAAGGATACGCAGTATTTT.

This clonotype was counted only a few times. The genes are TRBV20-1 and TRBJ1-5; 8 bases are a match to TRBD1. CDR1 and CDR2 (germline): DFQATT, SNEGSKA (reference sequence). The CDR3 is 19 residues long. J lost 2 bases, V lost 3 bases, and 18 bases had no gene match. DNA of the CDR3: TGCAGTGCTAGTTGGACGTCCGACAGGGGTTTCATAGGCAATCAGCCCCAGCATTTT. It translates to CSASWTSDRGFIGNQPQHF.

This chain joins TRBV15 and TRBJ2-4, with 8 bases matching TRBD1. The germline V gene encodes CDR1 LNHNV and CDR2 YYDKDF (reference sequence). This CDR3 contains 14 residues. V lost 1 base, J lost 8 bases, and 4 bases stayed unmatched. DNA of the CDR3: TGTGCCACCAGCAGAGCAGGGGGCATTGACATTCAGTACTTC. The encoded protein is CATSRAGGIDIQYF.

V and J are TRBV5-1 and TRBJ2-3; 12 bases fit TRBD2. The V segment lost 2 bases and the J segment 0 bases; nucleotides outside the gene matches: 4. Germline V CDR1 and CDR2: SGHRS, YFSETQ. The CDR3 consists of 17 residues. The CDR3 here is CASSLIGLAGSTDTQYF. In DNA form, the CDR3 reads TGCGCCAGCAGCTTAATCGGACTAGCGGGGAGCACAGATACGCAGTATTTT.

A few counts support this clonotype. This sequence joins TRBV28 and TRBJ1-1, with D hard to call. The CDR3 length is 14 residues. V lost 6 bases and J lost 0, with 11 bases in between. Germline CDR1 and CDR2: MDHEN and SYDVKM. For the CDR3, the DNA is TGTGCCAGCAGCATGTTAGCGGTGAACACTGAAGCTTTCTTT. Translating it yields CASSMLAVNTEAFF.

The chain links TRBV12-3 or TRBV12-4 to TRBJ1-2, with D possibly being TRBD1 (6 bases). V lost 3 bases, J lost 4 bases, and 12 bases lay in between. This CDR3 contains 14 residues. The CDR3 loop is CASSLRKQGYGYTF. The CDR3 DNA reads as TGTGCCAGCAGTTTGAGGAAACAGGGCTATGGCTACACCTTC.

The rearrangement links TRBV6-5 to TRBJ2-7; TRBD1 is a possible D gene (6 bases). Trimming shortened V by 0 bases and J by 6 bases, and 12 bases separated the two germline ends. The CDR3 consists of 14 residues. Germline V gives CDR1 MNHEY, CDR2 SVGAGI. This CDR3 reads CASSYSVGASEQYF. In DNA form, the CDR3 reads TGTGCCAGCAGTTACTCGGTGGGGGCTTCCGAGCAGTACTTC.

The table lists this clonotype with a few counts. This chain joins TRBV7-8 and TRBJ2-7, with 8 bases that match TRBD2. V shed 5 bases, J shed 2 bases, and the junction held 8 bases outside the gene matches. The CDR3 extends over 15 amino acids. Germline V gene sequence: CDR1 SGHVS, CDR2 FQNEAQ. The CDR3 DNA reads as TGTGCCAGCAGCCCCGTCCAGCGGGGGACCTACGAGCAGTACTTC. This gives the protein CASSPVQRGTYEQYF. Full variable domain (missing parts from reference TRBV7-8 and TRBJ2-7): GAGVSQSPRYKVAKRGQDVALRCDPISGHVSLFWYQQALGQGPEFLTYFQNEAQLDKSGLPSDRFFAERPEGSVSTLKIQRTQQEDSAVYLCASSPVQRGTYEQYFGPGTRLTVT.

This clonotype showed up many times. J is TRBJ2-1 and V is TRBV20-1, with D perhaps assigned TRBD1 or TRBD2 (5 bases each). Germline V gene sequence: CDR1 DFQATT, CDR2 SNEGSKA (reference sequence). This CDR3 contains 16 residues. V gave up 6 bases and J gave up 0 bases, with 18 bases separating them. In nucleotides, the CDR3 is TGCAGTGCCCCTCGGGGCGGAGGCGACTCCTACAATGAGCAGTTCTTC. Translated, it gives CSAPRGGGDSYNEQFF.

V is TRBV12-3 or TRBV12-4 and J is TRBJ1-5; possible D gene TRBD1, 6 bases. The V end lost 5 bases, the J end lost 2 bases, and 10 bases lay between the germline ends. The CDR3 is 14 residues long. The DNA of the CDR3 is TGTGCCAGCAGTCAGGGGTCTCGCAATCAGCCCCAGCATTTT. Translation gives CASSQGSRNQPQHF.